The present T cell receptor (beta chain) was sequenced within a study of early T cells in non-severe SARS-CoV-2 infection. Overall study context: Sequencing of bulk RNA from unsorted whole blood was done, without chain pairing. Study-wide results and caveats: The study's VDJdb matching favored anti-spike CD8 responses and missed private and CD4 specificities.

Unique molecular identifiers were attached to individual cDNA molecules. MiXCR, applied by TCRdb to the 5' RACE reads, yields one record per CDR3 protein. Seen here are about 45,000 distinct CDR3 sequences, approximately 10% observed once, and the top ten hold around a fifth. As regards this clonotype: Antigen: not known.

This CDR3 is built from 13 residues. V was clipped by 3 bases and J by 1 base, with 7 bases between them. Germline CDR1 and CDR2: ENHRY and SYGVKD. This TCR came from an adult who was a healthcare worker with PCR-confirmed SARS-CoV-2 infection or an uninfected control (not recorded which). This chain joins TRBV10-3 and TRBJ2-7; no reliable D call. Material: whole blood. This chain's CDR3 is CAISELGSYEQYF. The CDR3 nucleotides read TGTGCCATCAGTGAACTGGGTTCCTACGAGCAGTACTTC.